The clone carrying this T cell receptor beta chain is medium-sized in the sample. With 0 bases clipped from V and 13 bases from J, the junction kept 4 bases outside the gene matches. The germline gives CDR1 SGHAT, CDR2 FQNNGV. The CDR3 spans 13 residues. The data derive from a study of patients and donors after allogeneic stem cell transplantation. Using its own MiXCR run on the RT-PCR reads, TCRdb lists one record per CDR3 protein. Of just under 2,500 distinct CDR3 sequences listed, more than 7% were seen once; the top ten hold around 30%. This sequence was found in a human donor who was either an allogeneic HSCT recipient or a stem cell or donor lymphocyte infusion donor (not recorded which). It is not recorded whose cells these are; they may come from a transplant donor. This chain links TRBV11-2 with TRBJ2-1; 9 nucleotides align to TRBD2. The sample was blood, either unsorted or a sorted T cell fraction (not recorded which). Here the CDR3 DNA reads TGTGCCAGCAGCTTAGAGGTGACTAGCGGACAGTTCTTC. Translated: CASSLEVTSGQFF.